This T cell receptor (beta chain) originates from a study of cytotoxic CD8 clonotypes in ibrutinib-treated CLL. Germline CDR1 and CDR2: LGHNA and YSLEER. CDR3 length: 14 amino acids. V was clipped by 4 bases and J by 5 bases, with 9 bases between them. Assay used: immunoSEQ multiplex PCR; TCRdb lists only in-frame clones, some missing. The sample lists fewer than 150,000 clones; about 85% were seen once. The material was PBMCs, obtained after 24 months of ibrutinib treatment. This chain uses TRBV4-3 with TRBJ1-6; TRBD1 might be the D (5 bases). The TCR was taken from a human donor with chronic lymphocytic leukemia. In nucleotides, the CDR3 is TGCGCCAGCAGCCCTAACAGGAATAATTCACCCCTCCACTTT. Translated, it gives CASSPNRNNSPLHF.